Presented here are 18 T cell receptor beta chains from one specimen sequenced in a study of T cell repertoires in cytomegalovirus infection. TCRdb used MiXCR to reprocess the reads, holding one entry per CDR3 protein. Altogether approximately 550,000 distinct CDR3 sequences are present, 15% to 20% being singletons, with the ten largest covering more than 20%. The specimen was CD8+ T cells from PBMCs. Receptor source: a human donor in good health (CMV status not recorded). Some clones in this sample may be carry-over from other donors' samples.

The sample holds a few counts of this clonotype. V usage is TRBV5-1 and J usage is TRBJ1-1; D is possibly TRBD1 (5 bases). The germline CDR1 and CDR2 sequences are SGHRS and YFSETQ. The CDR3 has 15 residues. V lost 1 base and J lost 4, with 14 bases in between. This CDR3 reads CASSLNSPQATEAFF. CDR3 in DNA: TGCGCCAGCAGCTTGAATAGCCCACAGGCCACTGAAGCTTTCTTT.

This clonotype was seen repeatedly, ten times or more. V usage is TRBV7-6 and J usage is TRBJ1-2, with 7 bases fitting TRBD1. Germline trimming cut 5 bases from V and 8 bases from J; bases unmatched to any gene: 8. Looked up from germline, CDR1 is SGHVS and CDR2 is FNYEAQ. This CDR3 spans 13 amino acids. CDR3 loop: CASSSTGEEGYTF. The CDR3 DNA is TGTGCCAGCAGCAGCACAGGGGAAGAGGGCTACACCTTC. Full variable domain (rest looked up from reference TRBV7-6 and TRBJ1-2): GAGVSQSPRYKVTKRGQDVALRCDPISGHVSLYWYRQALGQGPEFLTYFNYEAQQDKSGLPNDRFSAERPEGSISTLTIQRTEQRDSAMYRCASSSTGEEGYTFGSGTRLTVV.

The sample holds a few counts of this clonotype. The chain carries TRBV28 and TRBJ2-3; 11 positions match TRBD1. The CDR3 runs 16 residues. Germline lookup yields CDR1 MDHEN and CDR2 SYDVKM. The V segment lost 4 bases and the J segment 4 bases; nucleotides outside the gene matches: 7. The CDR3 region is CASSSADRGLADTQYF. CDR3 DNA: TGTGCCAGCAGTTCCGCGGACAGGGGGCTGGCAGATACGCAGTATTTT.

This clonotype was seen at least ten times. The rearrangement links TRBV6-6 to TRBJ2-6; D uncertain. The length of the CDR3 is 14 residues. CDR1 MNHNY and CDR2 SVGAGI come from the germline V gene (reference sequence). V gave up 0 bases and J gave up 4 bases, with 4 bases separating them. As DNA, the CDR3 is TGTGCCAGCAGTTACTCGAGCGGGGCCAACGTCCTGACTTTC. This codes for CASSYSSGANVLTF.

This clonotype was detected ten times or more. The rearrangement joins TRBV27 to TRBJ1-2, with 7 bases identical to TRBD1. Trimming cost V 5 bases and J 8 bases; bases outside gene matches: 14. This CDR3 has 15 amino acids. CDR1 MNHEY and CDR2 SMNVEV come from the germline V gene (reference sequence). Here the CDR3 DNA reads TGTGCCAGCAGTCCGCATTTAGGGGGCGGGGTGGGCTACACCTTC. Residues: CASSPHLGGGVGYTF.

Comment on this clonotype: Mismatch with germline at one junction end may stem from a read error. The chain uses TRBV4-1 and TRBJ2-4; TRBD2 matches 7 bases. The CDR3 covers 15 residues. Germline values: CDR1 MGHRA, CDR2 YSYEKL. The CDR3 sequence is CARSQDEGGENIQYF. The CDR3 nucleotides read TGCGCCAGAAGCCAAGACGAGGGAGGGGAAAACATTCAGTACTTC.

There are many counts of this clonotype. The chain links TRBV12-3 or TRBV12-4 to TRBJ2-5; the match to TRBD2 covers 8 bases. The CDR3 spans 12 residues. Trimming cost V 6 bases and J 10 bases; bases outside gene matches: 7. The CDR3 DNA sequence: TGTGCCAGCAGATCCGCAACTAGCGGCCAGTACTTC. Protein sequence: CASRSATSGQYF.

The chain couples TRBV27 to TRBJ2-7; possible D gene TRBD2, 7 bases. Per the germline V gene, CDR1 is MNHEY and CDR2 is SMNVEV (reference sequence). Trimming took 4 bases from V and 5 from J, leaving 15 bases between them. The CDR3 covers 14 residues. The DNA for the CDR3 is TGTGCCAGCAGTTGGGGGGGCAGGGGAGACGAGCAGTACTTC. Its translation is CASSWGGRGDEQYF.

This clonotype was recorded many times. The rearrangement uses TRBV2 and TRBJ1-5, with D perhaps matching TRBD1 (5 bases). V dropped 3 bases and J dropped 4 bases, with 13 bases sitting between them. The CDR3 length is 15 residues. CDR1 and CDR2 from the germline V gene are SNHLY and FYNNEI. The CDR3 loop reads CASSDYGTRNQPQHF. CDR3 nucleotide sequence: TGTGCCAGCAGTGATTATGGGACTAGGAATCAGCCCCAGCATTTT.

This sequence joins TRBV10-3 and TRBJ2-7, with D perhaps matching TRBD1 or TRBD2 (5 bases each). In germline, CDR1 is ENHRY, CDR2 SYGVKD. The CDR3 is 14 amino acids. Trimming removed 2 bases at V and 5 bases at J, with 13 bases between. In nucleotides, the CDR3 is TGTGCCATCAGTGAGGGGGGAGTTGGGAACGAGCAGTACTTC. Translating it yields CAISEGGVGNEQYF.

The table lists this clonotype with many counts. This sequence joins TRBV7-2 and TRBJ2-3; the D is unclear. CDR3 length equals 11 residues. CDR1 and CDR2 (germline): SGHTA, FQGNSA. Trimming removed 3 bases from V and 6 bases from J, with 4 bases in between. The CDR3 sequence: CASSFGDTQYF. CDR3 nucleotide sequence: TGTGCCAGCAGCTTCGGGGATACGCAGTATTTT.

In this sample, this clonotype turned up many times. The V call is TRBV7-6, the J call TRBJ2-7, with 10 positions matching TRBD1. Germline values: CDR1 SGHVS, CDR2 FNYEAQ. The length of the CDR3 is 14 residues. Germline trimming cut 5 bases from V and 3 bases from J; bases unmatched to any gene: 4. The CDR3 DNA sequence: TGTGCCAGCAGCGAACGGACAGGGGGCTACGAGCAGTACTTC. Encoded protein: CASSERTGGYEQYF.

This clonotype occurred many times. The rearrangement joins TRBV7-6 to TRBJ2-3; D gene uncertain. From germline, CDR1 is SGHVS and CDR2 FNYEAQ. V was shortened by 4 bases and J by 4 bases, with 6 bases between the two germline ends. The CDR3 spans 12 residues. Here the CDR3 DNA reads TGTGCCAGCAGCTATGGCGCAGATACGCAGTATTTT. Translation: CASSYGADTQYF.

The rearrangement joins TRBV24-1 to TRBJ2-1; no definite D call. The CDR3 extends over 12 amino acids. Germline loops: CDR1 KGHDR, CDR2 SFDVKD. Trimming left V 10 bases short and J 1 base short, with 7 bases between. In DNA, the CDR3 is TGTGCCACTATTGGATCCTACAATGAGCAGTTCTTC. Translating gives CATIGSYNEQFF.

The rearrangement joins TRBV14 to TRBJ1-2, with 10 positions matching TRBD1. V lost 4 bases, J lost 14 bases, and 10 bases stayed unmatched. The CDR3 covers 13 residues. Per the germline V gene, CDR1 is SGHDN and CDR2 is FVKESK. CDR3 loop: CASSRPGTGEDTF. The CDR3 coding sequence is TGTGCCAGCAGCCGGCCGGGGACAGGGGAAGATACCTTC. The entire variable domain, with the rest obtained from reference TRBV14 and TRBJ1-2, is as follows: EAGVTQFPSHSVIEKGQTVTLRCDPISGHDNLYWYRRVMGKEIKFLLHFVKESKQDESGMPNNRFLAERTGGTYSTLKVQPAELEDSGVYFCASSRPGTGEDTFGSGTRLTVV.

This clonotype was counted only a few times. The chain combines TRBV7-9 with TRBJ2-2; the D gene is possibly TRBD2 (5 bases). Per germline, CDR1 SEHNR and CDR2 FQNEAQ (reference sequence). The CDR3 spans 14 residues. Trimming removed 7 bases from V and 0 bases from J, with 9 bases in between. The CDR3 DNA reads as TGTGCCAGCATGGACTTCGCGAACACCGGGGAGCTGTTTTTT. Its translation is CASMDFANTGELFF.

This clonotype came up a few times. The V gene is TRBV20-1, the J gene TRBJ2-2, with D possibly being TRBD1 (5 bases). The length of the CDR3 is 14 residues. Between the trimmed V and J ends, which lost 2 bases and 2 bases, there was a span of 9 bases. The V gene's germline CDR1 is DFQATT and CDR2 SNEGSKA (reference sequence). The CDR3 DNA follows: TGCAGTGCTAGAAACAGGCCTAACACCGGGGAGCTGTTTTTT. Its translation is CSARNRPNTGELFF.

J is TRBJ1-1 and V is TRBV19, with TRBD1 identical over 8 bases. Germline-derived CDR1 and CDR2 are LNHDA and SQIVND (reference sequence). The CDR3 contains 16 residues. V was pared by 3 bases and J by 3 bases, with 9 bases of the junction left unmatched. This CDR3 is CASSIRQGQGDTEAFF. The CDR3 DNA sequence: TGTGCCAGTAGTATCAGACAGGGGCAGGGGGACACTGAAGCTTTCTTT.